In this sample, the clone carrying this TCR beta chain turned up a few times. Its target is not known. This record belongs to a study of OX40 agonist ivuxolimab in advanced cancers. TCRdb's table, derived via immunoSEQ multiplex PCR, lists solely in-frame clones and lacks some. The sample holds more than 50,000 clones, 85% seen once. The CDR3 contains 11 residues. Germline V gene sequence: CDR1 WNHNN, CDR2 SYGVQD (reference sequence). Trimming took 3 bases from V and 5 from J, leaving 2 bases between them. Study-wide results and caveats: Both blood CD4+ and CD8+ T cells showed clonal growth by week 6 at 0.1 to 3.0 mg/kg.

The sequencing used CD4+ or CD8+ T cells sorted from blood, collected in a trial of the OX40 agonist ivuxolimab. This receptor was identified in an adult with an advanced solid tumor such as melanoma, head and neck, liver or kidney cancer. The V call is TRBV10-1, the J call TRBJ1-3; no definite D call. Written as DNA, the CDR3 is TGCGCCAGCAGTGATAGAAACACCATATATTTT. This codes for CASSDRNTIYF.